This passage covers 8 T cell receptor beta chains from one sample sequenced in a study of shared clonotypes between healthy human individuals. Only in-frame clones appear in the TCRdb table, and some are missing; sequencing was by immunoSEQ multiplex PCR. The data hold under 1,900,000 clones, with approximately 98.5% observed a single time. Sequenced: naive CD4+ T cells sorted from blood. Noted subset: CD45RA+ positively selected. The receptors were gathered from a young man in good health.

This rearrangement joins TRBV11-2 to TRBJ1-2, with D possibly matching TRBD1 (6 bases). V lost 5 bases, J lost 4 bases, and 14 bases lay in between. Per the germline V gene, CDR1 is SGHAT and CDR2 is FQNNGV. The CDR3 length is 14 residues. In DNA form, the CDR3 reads TGTGCCAGCAGCGCCACGGCACAGGGCTATGGCTACACCTTC. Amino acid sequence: CASSATAQGYGYTF.

The CDR3 sequence is CASSVAAGVAYNEQFF. CDR3 DNA: TGTGCCAGCAGCGTTGCGGCGGGAGTAGCTTACAATGAGCAGTTCTTC. The chain uses TRBV9 and TRBJ2-1; 7 bases align to TRBD2. The trim removed 2 bases at V and 4 bases at J, leaving 9 bases unmatched. The germline V gene has CDR1 SGDLS and CDR2 YYNGEE. The CDR3 runs 16 residues.

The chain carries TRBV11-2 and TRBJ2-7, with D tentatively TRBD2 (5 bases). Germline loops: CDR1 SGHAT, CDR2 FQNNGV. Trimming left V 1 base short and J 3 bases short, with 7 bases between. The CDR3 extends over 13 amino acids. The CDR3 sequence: CASSLAAGYEQYF. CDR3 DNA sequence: TGTGCCAGCAGCTTAGCCGCGGGCTACGAGCAGTACTTC.

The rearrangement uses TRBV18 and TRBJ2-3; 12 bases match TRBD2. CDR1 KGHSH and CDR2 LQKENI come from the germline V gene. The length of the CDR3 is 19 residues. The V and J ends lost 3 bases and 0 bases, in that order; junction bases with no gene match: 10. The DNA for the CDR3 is TGTGCCAGCTCACCTCTAGCGGGAGGGCCAGGGCATAGCACAGATACGCAGTATTTT. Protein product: CASSPLAGGPGHSTDTQYF.

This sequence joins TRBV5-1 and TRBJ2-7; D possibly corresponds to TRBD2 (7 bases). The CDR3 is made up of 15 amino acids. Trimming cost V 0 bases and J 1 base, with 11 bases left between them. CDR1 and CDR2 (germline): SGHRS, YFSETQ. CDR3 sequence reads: CASSLEAGQSYEQYF. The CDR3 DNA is TGCGCCAGCAGCTTGGAAGCGGGACAATCCTACGAGCAGTACTTC.

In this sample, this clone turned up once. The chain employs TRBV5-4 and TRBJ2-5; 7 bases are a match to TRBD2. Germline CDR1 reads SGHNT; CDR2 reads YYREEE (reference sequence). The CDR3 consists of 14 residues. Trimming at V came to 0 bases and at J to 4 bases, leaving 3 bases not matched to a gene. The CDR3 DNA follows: TGTGCCAGCAGCTTGGGACTAGCAGTAGAGACCCAGTACTTC. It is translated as CASSLGLAVETQYF. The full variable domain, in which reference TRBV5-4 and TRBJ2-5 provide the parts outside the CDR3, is ETGVTQSPTHLIKTRGQQVTLRCSSQSGHNTVSWYQQALGQGPQFIFQYYREEENGRGNFPPRFSGLQFPNYSSELNVNALELDDSALYLCASSLGLAVETQYFGPGTRLLVL.

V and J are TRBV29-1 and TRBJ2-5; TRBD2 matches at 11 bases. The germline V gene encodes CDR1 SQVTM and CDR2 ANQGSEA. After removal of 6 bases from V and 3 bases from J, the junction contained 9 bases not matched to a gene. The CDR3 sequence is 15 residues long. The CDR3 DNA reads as TGCAGCGTCCCGCCCCTAGCGGGAGGCGAAGAGACCCAGTACTTC. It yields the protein CSVPPLAGGEETQYF.

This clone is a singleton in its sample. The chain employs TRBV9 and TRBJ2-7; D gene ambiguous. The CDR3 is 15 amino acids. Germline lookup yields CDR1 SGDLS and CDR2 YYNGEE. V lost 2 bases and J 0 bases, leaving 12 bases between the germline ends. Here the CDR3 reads CASSVSWPRSYEQYF. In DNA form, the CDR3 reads TGTGCCAGCAGCGTTAGCTGGCCCCGCTCCTACGAGCAGTACTTC.